The present T cell receptor (beta chain) was sequenced within a study of CD8 T cells in Susac syndrome. CDR1 and CDR2 from the germline V gene are SGHRS and YFSETQ. CDR3 length: 15 residues. The V and J ends lost 5 bases and 0 bases, in that order; junction bases with no gene match: 4. Reverse transcription used about 0.45 to 1 ug RNA and random hexamers. TCRdb fed the immunoSEQ multiplex PCR reads into MiXCR, producing one record per CDR3 protein. The sample lists roughly 180,000 distinct CDR3 sequences; about 94% were seen once. The material sequenced was CD4+ T cells from PBMCs. This sequence originates from a human donor with Susac syndrome. The chain has TRBV5-1 and TRBJ2-1; 8 bases are shared with TRBD1. This CDR3 reads CASRLTGGSYNEQFF. The CDR3 DNA sequence: TGCGCCAGCAGACTTACAGGGGGCTCCTACAATGAGCAGTTCTTC.